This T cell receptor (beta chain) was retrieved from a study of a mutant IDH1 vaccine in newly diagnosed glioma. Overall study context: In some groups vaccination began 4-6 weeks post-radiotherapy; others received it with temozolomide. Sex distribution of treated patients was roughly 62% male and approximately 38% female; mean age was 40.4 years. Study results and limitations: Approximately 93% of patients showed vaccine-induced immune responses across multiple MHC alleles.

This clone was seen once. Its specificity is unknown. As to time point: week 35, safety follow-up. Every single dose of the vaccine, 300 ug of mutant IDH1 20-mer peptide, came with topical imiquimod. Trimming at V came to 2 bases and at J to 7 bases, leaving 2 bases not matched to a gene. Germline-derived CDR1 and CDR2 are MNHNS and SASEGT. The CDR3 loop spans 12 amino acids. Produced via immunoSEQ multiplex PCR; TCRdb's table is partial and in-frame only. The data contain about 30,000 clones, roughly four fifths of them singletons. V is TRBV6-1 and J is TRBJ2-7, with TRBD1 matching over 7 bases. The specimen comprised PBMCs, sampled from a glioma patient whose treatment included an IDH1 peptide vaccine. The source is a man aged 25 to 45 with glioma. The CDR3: CASSEPRGEQYF. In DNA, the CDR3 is TGTGCCAGCAGTGAACCCAGGGGGGAGCAGTACTTC.